The rows below give T cell receptor beta chains drawn from one sample of a study of T cell responses to AZD1222 COVID-19 vaccine. Data came from immunoSEQ multiplex PCR; TCRdb stores just in-frame clones and leaves some out. This sample carries approximately 190,000 clones, roughly 90% of them seen once, and the ten largest clones take 0.99%. Sequenced here: peripheral blood, sampled on day 0 of AZD1222 vaccination. The receptors here all came from an adult in good health. Each CDR3 is given with its conserved first and last residue. A D gene is named only where the DNA matches it firmly. Where a row states a size, it is once, few, many or the class of an expanded clone; other rows omit it.

DNA: TGTGCCAGCTCACCGATAGGGACAGGGGTTAAAGGGGCCAACGTCCTGACTTTC
CDR3: CASSPIGTGVKGANVLTF
J: TRBJ2-6
size: once
V: TRBV18
D: TRBD1

DNA: TGTGCCAGCAGCTTAAACGGGGGACGATTTCTAGCGGGGTTGAGTAATGAGCAGTTCTTC
CDR3: CASSLNGGRFLAGLSNEQFF
J: TRBJ2-1
size: .
V: TRBV7-3
D: TRBD2

DNA: TGTGCCAGCAGCCCGGGACTAGCTCCGGAGACCCAGTACTTC
CDR3: CASSPGLAPETQYF
J: TRBJ2-5
size: .
V: TRBV3-1/TRBV3-2
D: TRBD2

DNA: TGTGCCAGCAGCGTAGGGGACAGTGATCAGCCCCAGCATTTT
CDR3: CASSVGDSDQPQHF
J: TRBJ1-5
size: .
V: TRBV9
D: TRBD1

DNA: TGTGCCAGCAGTCTTCAACGGACAGCCTACGAGCAGTACTTC
CDR3: CASSLQRTAYEQYF
J: TRBJ2-7
size: .
V: TRBV27
D: .

DNA: TGTGCCAGCAGTTATATAGGTTTGGGTGAAAAACTGTTTTTT
CDR3: CASSYIGLGEKLFF
J: TRBJ1-4
size: .
V: TRBV6-6
D: .

DNA: TGCGCCAGCAGCTTGGTTTTGGACGGAAACTATGGCTACACCTTC
CDR3: CASSLVLDGNYGYTF
J: TRBJ1-2
size: .
V: TRBV5-1
D: .

DNA: TGTGCCAGCAGCTTACAGGGGGGGAATGAAAAACTGTTTTTT
CDR3: CASSLQGGNEKLFF
J: TRBJ1-4
size: .
V: TRBV7-6
D: TRBD1

DNA: TGCGCCAGCATCACAGGGGGCTTTCCTCTGGACACTGAAGCTTTCTTT
CDR3: CASITGGFPLDTEAFF
J: TRBJ1-1
size: few
V: TRBV5-1
D: TRBD1

DNA: TGCGCCAGCAGCCTAGACAGTATAGCCAAAAACATTCAGTACTTC
CDR3: CASSLDSIAKNIQYF
J: TRBJ2-4
size: .
V: TRBV4-3
D: .

DNA: TGTGCCAGCAGCTTAGTCGCCCAAAAAGCTTTCTTT
CDR3: CASSLVAQKAFF
J: TRBJ1-1
size: .
V: TRBV7-2
D: .

DNA: TGTGCCAGTAGTGACGGGACAGGGGGCGCCGATTCACCCCTCCACTTT
CDR3: CASSDGTGGADSPLHF
J: TRBJ1-6
size: .
V: TRBV19
D: TRBD1

DNA: TGTGCCAGCAGCCAAGGGAGGGGGGCTGGTGAGCCCCAGCATTTT
CDR3: CASSQGRGAGEPQHF
J: TRBJ1-5
size: .
V: TRBV3-1/TRBV3-2
D: .

DNA: TGTGCCAGCAGTTACACCCTTTCATTACTGGTCGAGCAGTACTTC
CDR3: CASSYTLSLLVEQYF
J: TRBJ2-7
size: .
V: TRBV6-2/TRBV6-3
D: .

DNA: TGTGCCACCCTAGAGGCCTCGGACAGGGCCTATCAGCCCCAGCATTTT
CDR3: CATLEASDRAYQPQHF
J: TRBJ1-5
size: .
V: TRBV19
D: TRBD1